These 13 T cell receptor beta chains share one sample of origin, sequenced in a study of cytomegalovirus exposure and HLA in healthy donors. The PCR was carried out with 60 Vbeta primers and 13 Jbeta primers. TCRdb keeps only in-frame clones here, not all; method: immunoSEQ multiplex PCR. This sample's table has approximately 50,000 clones. The source material was PBMCs. The source is a female donor in good health and CMV-seronegative.

The chain couples TRBV30 to TRBJ2-5; TRBD2 aligns across 10 bases. This CDR3 comprises 18 residues. Germline V gene data show CDR1 as GTSNPN and CDR2 as SVGIG (reference sequence). J gave up 4 bases and V 3 bases, and 17 bases lay outside the gene matches. CDR3 amino acids: CAWSPAFRSGGGGETQYF. CDR3 bases: TGTGCCTGGAGCCCCGCCTTCCGGAGCGGGGGGGGTGGAGAGACCCAGTACTTC.

The J gene is TRBJ1-2, the V gene TRBV5-6; TRBD1 is a possible D gene (5 bases). Per germline, CDR1 SGHDT and CDR2 YYEEEE. V lost 1 base to trimming and J lost 9 bases, with 19 bases between them. This CDR3 has 15 amino acids. The CDR3 is CASSLYGSGIVSYTF. CDR3 DNA: TGTGCCAGCAGCTTGTACGGATCAGGGATCGTAAGCTACACCTTC.

The rearrangement joins TRBV6-6 to TRBJ2-3; TRBD2 matches 9 bases. V shed 10 bases and J 2 bases; nucleotides not matched to a gene: 7. Germline CDR1 is MNHNY and CDR2 is SVGAGI (reference sequence). The CDR3 consists of 14 residues. The CDR3 bases are TGTGCCACCCGCCGGACTAGCGACACAGATACGCAGTATTTT. This codes for CATRRTSDTDTQYF.

The genes are TRBV9 and TRBJ1-1; D might be TRBD1 (5 bases). Germline CDR1 reads SGDLS; CDR2 reads YYNGEE. The CDR3 has 16 residues. Trimming removed 3 bases at V and 1 base at J, with 16 bases between. CDR3 DNA: TGTGCCAGCAGCGCCCTAGGAGGGGCTGCGAACACTGAAGCTTTCTTT. Its protein product is CASSALGGAANTEAFF.

The chain combines TRBV4-2 with TRBJ2-2, with 11 positions matching TRBD2. The CDR3 length is 15 residues. V dropped 4 bases and J dropped 3; count of bases not matched to a gene: 1. The germline gives CDR1 LGHNA, CDR2 YNFKEQ. For the CDR3, the DNA is TGTGCCAGCAGCCTAGCGGGAGGGGACACCGGGGAGCTGTTTTTT. Its protein product is CASSLAGGDTGELFF.

V is TRBV5-1 and J is TRBJ1-2; the match to TRBD1 covers 7 bases. CDR1 and CDR2 from the germline V gene are SGHRS and YFSETQ. This CDR3 spans 15 amino acids. After removal of 4 bases from V and 6 bases from J, the junction contained 12 bases not matched to a gene. The CDR3, as DNA: TGCGCCAGCAGCCTATCGACAGGGATAGCTGATGGCTACACCTTC. This encodes CASSLSTGIADGYTF. Using reference TRBV5-1 and TRBJ1-2 for the parts outside the CDR3, the full variable domain is KAGVTQTPRYLIKTRGQQVTLSCSPISGHRSVSWYQQTPGQGLQFLFEYFSETQRNKGNFPGRFSGRQFSNSRSEMNVSTLELGDSALYLCASSLSTGIADGYTFGSGTRLTVV.

The genes are TRBV30 and TRBJ1-4; perhaps TRBD1 as D (5 bases). Germline V lookup: CDR1 GTSNPN, CDR2 SVGIG (reference sequence). The CDR3 has 12 amino acids. Trimming removed 8 bases at V and 8 bases at J, with 15 bases between. The CDR3 coding sequence is TGTGCCGGTGGGGGGACGGTAGAAAAACTGTTTTTT. Amino acid sequence: CAGGGTVEKLFF.

The J gene is TRBJ1-5, the V gene TRBV7-9; 9 nucleotides align to TRBD1. Germline assignment: CDR1 SEHNR and CDR2 FQNEAQ (reference sequence). With 4 bases clipped from V and 0 bases from J, the junction kept 1 base outside the gene matches. The CDR3 totals 15 residues. The CDR3 coding sequence is TGTGCCAGCAGCTCGACAGGGGGTAGCAATCAGCCCCAGCATTTT. Encoded protein: CASSSTGGSNQPQHF. Full variable domain (rest looked up from reference TRBV7-9 and TRBJ1-5): DTGVSQNPRHKITKRGQNVTFRCDPISEHNRLYWYRQTLGQGPEFLTYFQNEAQLEKSRLLSDRFSAERPKGSFSTLEIQRTEQGDSAMYLCASSSTGGSNQPQHFGDGTRLSIL.

CDR3 DNA sequence: TGTGCTAGTGCCCAGTACCGGGGGGGCGGTGATACGCAGTATTTT. Translation gives CASAQYRGGGDTQYF. The genes are TRBV12-5 and TRBJ2-3, with TRBD2 matching over 8 bases. Unmatched junction bases numbered 12, after V lost 7 bases and J lost 6 bases. There are 15 residues in the CDR3. Germline values: CDR1 LGHNT, CDR2 FRNRAP.

V is TRBV12-5 and J is TRBJ2-1, with a weak D call TRBD2 (5 bases). Germline values: CDR1 LGHNT, CDR2 FRNRAP. This CDR3 is 17 amino acids long. With 0 bases removed from V and 0 bases from J, the gap between germline ends came to 12 bases. CDR3 nucleotide sequence: TGTGCTAGTGGTTTGGTACGAGGGATTAGCTCCTACAATGAGCAGTTCTTC. Its translation is CASGLVRGISSYNEQFF.

The chain links TRBV19 to TRBJ1-5; D call uncertain. The germline gives CDR1 LNHDA, CDR2 SQIVND (reference sequence). The V and J ends lost 6 bases and 6 bases respectively, with 12 bases between them. The CDR3 length is 13 residues. Written as DNA, the CDR3 is TGTGCCAGTAGAGAGGGTGCGGGTCAGCCCCAGCATTTT. It yields the protein CASREGAGQPQHF.

The chain links TRBV30 to TRBJ1-4; tentatively, D is TRBD1 (6 bases). V was cut by 2 bases and J by 8 bases, with 15 bases left in between. Germline CDR1 and CDR2: GTSNPN and SVGIG (reference sequence). This CDR3 has 14 residues. The CDR3 bases are TGTGCCTGGAGTATAACAGGGCTTTCCGAAAAACTGTTTTTT. Its protein product is CAWSITGLSEKLFF.

The rearrangement uses TRBV19 and TRBJ2-6, with 8 positions matching TRBD1. The CDR3 totals 15 residues. Germline CDR1 reads LNHDA; CDR2 reads SQIVND (reference sequence). Trimming removed 5 bases from V and 3 bases from J; junction bases left unmatched: 3. The CDR3 spells CASSPRGRGANVLTF. The CDR3 nucleotides are TGTGCCAGTAGTCCCAGGGGGCGTGGGGCCAACGTCCTGACTTTC.